Listed here are 11 T cell receptor beta chains from one sample, sequenced in a study of blood T cell repertoires in COVID-19. Only in-frame clones appear in the TCRdb table, and some are missing; sequencing was by immunoSEQ multiplex PCR. The sample records under 150,000 clones, 65% to 80% being singletons. The sequencing sample was made of peripheral blood. The receptors originated from an elderly man with acute or convalescent COVID-19.

The chain combines TRBV5-4 with TRBJ2-3, with D maybe TRBD2 (6 bases). V lost 4 bases to trimming and J lost 0 bases, with 9 bases between them. Germline V lookup: CDR1 SGHNT, CDR2 YYREEE (reference sequence). The CDR3 extends over 14 amino acids. The CDR3 is CASSPTRSTDTQYF. CDR3 sequence (DNA): TGTGCCAGCAGCCCGACTAGGAGCACAGATACGCAGTATTTT.

As for this clone: A much larger clonotype is one base distant, so this may be a read error. The chain links TRBV2 to TRBJ2-7; 8 bases are shared with TRBD1. This CDR3 is built from 13 residues. J was trimmed by 2 bases and V by 6 bases; bases with no gene match: 3. CDR1 and CDR2 from the germline V gene are SNHLY and FYNNEI. The CDR3 DNA follows: TGTGCCAGCAGCCTGGACAGGGCCTACGAGCAGTACTTC. Translation: CASSLDRAYEQYF. Variable domain in full (rest from reference TRBV2 and TRBJ2-7): EPEVTQTPSHQVTQMGQEVILRCVPISNHLYFYWYRQILGQKVEFLVSFYNNEISEKSEIFDDQFSVERPDGSNFTLKIRSTKLEDSAMYFCASSLDRAYEQYFGPGTRLTVT.

The chain uses TRBV4-3 and TRBJ1-2; unclear D gene. V was cut by 1 base and J by 11 bases, with 17 bases left in between. The CDR3 is 14 residues long. Germline CDR1 is LGHNA and CDR2 is YSLEER. CDR3 nucleotides: TGCGCCAGCAGCCAAGGGGTCCGAGACACCTCATACACCTTC. It specifies CASSQGVRDTSYTF.

The chain has TRBV6-2 or TRBV6-3 and TRBJ2-6; possibly TRBD1 for D (6 bases). The germline V and J ends were trimmed by 6 bases and 0 bases, with 15 bases remaining between them. Germline V gene data show CDR1 as MNHEY and CDR2 as SVGEGT. This CDR3 spans 17 amino acids. CDR3 region: CASSRGASYSGANVLTF. In DNA, the CDR3 is TGTGCCAGCAGCAGGGGCGCGTCATACTCTGGGGCCAACGTCCTGACTTTC.

This clone has a handful of counts. The chain has TRBV6-4 and TRBJ2-1; 10 positions agree with TRBD1. This CDR3 has 14 amino acids. CDR1 and CDR2 (germline): MRHNA, SNTAGT. V shed 4 bases, J shed 5 bases, and the junction held 2 bases outside the gene matches. The DNA for the CDR3 is TGTGCCAGCAGTGGGGACAGGGGTCACAATGAGCAGTTCTTC. This codes for CASSGDRGHNEQFF.

The CDR3 DNA reads as TGTGCCAGCAGCCCGACAGGGGGCAGGGAGCAGTACTTC. Translating it yields CASSPTGGREQYF. V is TRBV7-3 and J is TRBJ2-7; 10 nucleotides match TRBD1. J lost 7 bases, V lost 5 bases, and 5 bases had no gene match. The CDR3 has 13 amino acids. Germline assignment: CDR1 SGHTA and CDR2 FQGTGA.

This clone is a singleton in its sample. The V call is TRBV3-1 (or the pseudogene TRBV3-2), the J call TRBJ2-2, with 9 bases matching TRBD1. Germline assignment: CDR1 LGHDT and CDR2 YNNKEL (reference sequence). Trimming cost V 2 bases and J 4 bases; bases outside gene matches: 2. This CDR3 contains 15 residues. The CDR3 region is CASSQRQGGTGELFF. CDR3 bases: TGTGCCAGCAGCCAACGACAGGGGGGCACCGGGGAGCTGTTTTTT.

The V call is TRBV20-1, the J call TRBJ2-7; the D gene is possibly TRBD2 (6 bases). This CDR3 is built from 12 residues. Between the trimmed V and J ends, which lost 3 bases and 4 bases, there was a span of 10 bases. CDR1 and CDR2 from the germline V gene are DFQATT and SNEGSKA (reference sequence). CDR3 amino acids: CSASGGRYEQYF. The CDR3 bases are TGCAGTGCTAGTGGGGGGAGGTACGAGCAGTACTTC.

The rearrangement joins TRBV4-3 to TRBJ2-3, with TRBD1 matching 8 bases. Germline CDR1 and CDR2: LGHNA and YSLEER. The CDR3 is made up of 15 amino acids. Germline trimming cut 4 bases from V and 6 bases from J; bases unmatched to any gene: 9. CDR3 sequence reads: CASSLLTGGGDTQYF. CDR3 DNA: TGCGCCAGCAGCCTCCTTACAGGGGGTGGGGATACGCAGTATTTT.

About this clone: A clone one base away is much larger, so this may be a read error. This chain joins TRBV6-5 and TRBJ2-5, with D uncertain. The germline V gene encodes CDR1 MNHEY and CDR2 SVGAGI. This CDR3 is 11 amino acids long. Trimming removed 4 bases at V and 5 bases at J, with 5 bases between. CDR3 loop: CASSFAETQYF. Written as DNA, the CDR3 is TGTGCCAGCAGTTTCGCGGAGACCCAGTACTTC.

The gene calls are TRBV5-1 and TRBJ2-2; 9 nucleotides align to TRBD1. This CDR3 contains 16 residues. The germline gives CDR1 SGHRS, CDR2 YFSETQ. V lost 0 bases, J lost 0 bases, and 0 bases stayed unmatched. This chain's CDR3 is CASSLGTGANTGELFF. CDR3 in DNA: TGCGCCAGCAGCTTGGGGACAGGGGCGAACACCGGGGAGCTGTTTTTT.